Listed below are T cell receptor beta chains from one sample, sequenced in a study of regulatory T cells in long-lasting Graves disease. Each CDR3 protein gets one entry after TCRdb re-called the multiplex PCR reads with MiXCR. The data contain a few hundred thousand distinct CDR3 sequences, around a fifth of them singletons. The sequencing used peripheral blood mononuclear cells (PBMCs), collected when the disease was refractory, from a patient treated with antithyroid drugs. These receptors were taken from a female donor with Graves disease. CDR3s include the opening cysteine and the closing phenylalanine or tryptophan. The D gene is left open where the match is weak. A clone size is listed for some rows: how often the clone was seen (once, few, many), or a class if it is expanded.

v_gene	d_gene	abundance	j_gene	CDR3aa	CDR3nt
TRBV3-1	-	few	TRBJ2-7	CASSQEGPYEQYF	TGTGCCAGCAGCCAAGAGGGCCCCTACGAGCAGTACTTC
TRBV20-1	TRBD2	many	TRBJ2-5	CSARRGSASQETQYF	TGCAGTGCCCGACGCGGGAGCGCCTCCCAAGAGACCCAGTACTTC
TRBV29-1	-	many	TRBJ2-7	CSAGESALEQYF	TGCAGCGCGGGGGAGTCGGCCCTCGAGCAGTACTTC
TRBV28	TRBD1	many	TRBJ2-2	CASSGTGGTDTGELFF	TGTGCCAGCAGTGGCACAGGGGGCACAGACACCGGGGAGCTGTTTTTT
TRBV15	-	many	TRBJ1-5	CATREEDGYQPQHF	TGTGCCACCAGGGAGGAGGACGGATATCAGCCCCAGCATTTT
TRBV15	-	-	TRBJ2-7	CATSTWDGPYEQYF	TGTGCCACCAGCACCTGGGACGGACCCTACGAGCAGTACTTC
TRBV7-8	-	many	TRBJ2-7	CASSFQPSYEQYF	TGTGCCAGCAGCTTCCAACCCTCCTACGAGCAGTACTTC
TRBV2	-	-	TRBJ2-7	CASSPGGVSYEQYF	TGTGCCAGCTCACCAGGCGGGGTCTCCTACGAGCAGTACTTC
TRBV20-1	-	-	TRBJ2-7	CSARGVQTHEQYF	TGCAGTGCTAGGGGGGTCCAGACTCACGAGCAGTACTTC
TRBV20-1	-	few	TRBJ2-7	CSATWLSEQYF	TGCAGTGCTACATGGCTTTCCGAGCAGTACTTC
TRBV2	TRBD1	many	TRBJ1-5	CASSEGQGLSNQPQHF	TGTGCCAGCAGTGAAGGACAGGGCCTCAGCAATCAGCCCCAGCATTTT
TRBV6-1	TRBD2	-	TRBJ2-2	CATKNGRVAGTGELFF	TGTGCCACCAAGAATGGTAGAGTAGCGGGGACCGGGGAGCTGTTTTTT
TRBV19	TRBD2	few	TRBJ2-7	CASSELAGGPEQYF	TGTGCCAGTAGCGAACTAGCGGGAGGGCCCGAGCAGTACTTC
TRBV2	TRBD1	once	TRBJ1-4	CASSVRTGRHEKLFF	TGTGCCAGCAGTGTGCGGACAGGCCGCCATGAAAAACTGTTTTTT
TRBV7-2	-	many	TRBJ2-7	CASRAEKYEQYF	TGTGCCAGCAGGGCGGAAAAATACGAGCAGTACTTC
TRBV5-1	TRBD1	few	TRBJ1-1	CASSDLRLGWTGKLKVNTEAFF	TGCGCCAGCAGCGATCTTCGACTTGGTTGGACAGGGAAATTGAAGGTGAACACTGAAGCTTTCTTT
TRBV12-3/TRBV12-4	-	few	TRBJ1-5	CASSLASNQPQHF	TGTGCCAGCAGTTTAGCTAGCAATCAGCCCCAGCATTTT
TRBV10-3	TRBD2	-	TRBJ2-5	CAVSPSSGLGETQYF	TGTGCCGTCTCCCCATCTAGCGGGCTTGGGGAGACCCAGTACTTC
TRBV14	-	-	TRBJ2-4	CASSHAPNIQYF	TGTGCCAGCAGCCACGCCCCTAACATTCAGTACTTC
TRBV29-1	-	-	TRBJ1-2	CSVLQDLTYTF	TGCAGCGTCTTACAGGACCTGACCTACACCTTC
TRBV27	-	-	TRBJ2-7	CASSFYSGTGNVYEQYF	TGTGCCAGCAGTTTTTACTCTGGTACAGGAAATGTGTACGAGCAGTACTTC
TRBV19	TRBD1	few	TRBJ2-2	CATSGQAMNTGELFF	TGTGCCACGTCGGGACAGGCCATGAACACCGGGGAGCTGTTTTTT
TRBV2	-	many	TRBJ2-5	CASSVVETQYF	TGTGCCAGCTCGGTAGTCGAGACCCAGTACTTC
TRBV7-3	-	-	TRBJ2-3	CASSPFSSTDTQYF	TGTGCCAGCAGCCCATTTAGCAGCACAGATACGCAGTATTTT
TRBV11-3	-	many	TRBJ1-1	CASSPLGRTTEAFF	TGTGCCAGCAGCCCTCTGGGACGTACCACTGAAGCTTTCTTT
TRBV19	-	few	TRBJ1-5	CASSRNGLNQPQHF	TGTGCCAGTAGTAGGAACGGACTCAATCAGCCCCAGCATTTT